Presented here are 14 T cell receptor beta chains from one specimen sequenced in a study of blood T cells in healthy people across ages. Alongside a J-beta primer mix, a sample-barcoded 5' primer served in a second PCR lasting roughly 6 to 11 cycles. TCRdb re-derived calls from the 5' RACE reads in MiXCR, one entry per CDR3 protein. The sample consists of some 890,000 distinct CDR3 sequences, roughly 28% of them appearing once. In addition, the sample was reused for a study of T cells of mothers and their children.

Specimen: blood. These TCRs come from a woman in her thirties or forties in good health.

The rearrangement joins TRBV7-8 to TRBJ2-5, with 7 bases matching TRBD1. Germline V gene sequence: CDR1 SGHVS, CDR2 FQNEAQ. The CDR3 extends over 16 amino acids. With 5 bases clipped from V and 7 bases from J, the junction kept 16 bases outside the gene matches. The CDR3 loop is CASSARSYRGGGTQYF. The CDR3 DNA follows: TGTGCCAGCAGCGCCCGCAGTTACAGGGGCGGAGGGACCCAGTACTTC.

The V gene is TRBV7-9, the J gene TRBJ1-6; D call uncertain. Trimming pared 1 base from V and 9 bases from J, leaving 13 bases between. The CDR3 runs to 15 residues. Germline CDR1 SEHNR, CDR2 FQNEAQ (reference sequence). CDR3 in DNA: TGTGCCAGCAGCTTAGTGTCAGTAACGGGTTCACCCCTCCACTTT. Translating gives CASSLVSVTGSPLHF. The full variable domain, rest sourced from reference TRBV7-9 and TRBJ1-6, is DTGVSQNPRHKITKRGQNVTFRCDPISEHNRLYWYRQTLGQGPEFLTYFQNEAQLEKSRLLSDRFSAERPKGSFSTLEIQRTEQGDSAMYLCASSLVSVTGSPLHFGNGTRLTVT.

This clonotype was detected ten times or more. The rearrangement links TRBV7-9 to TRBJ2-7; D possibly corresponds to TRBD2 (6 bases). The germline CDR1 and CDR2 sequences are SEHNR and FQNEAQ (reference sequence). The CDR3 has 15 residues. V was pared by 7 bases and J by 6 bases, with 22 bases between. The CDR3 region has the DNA TGTGCCAGCATCCCCAACTCCCGACTAGTATCCGAGCAGTACTTC. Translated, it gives CASIPNSRLVSEQYF. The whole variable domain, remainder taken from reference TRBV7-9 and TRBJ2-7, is DTGVSQNPRHKITKRGQNVTFRCDPISEHNRLYWYRQTLGQGPEFLTYFQNEAQLEKSRLLSDRFSAERPKGSFSTLEIQRTEQGDSAMYLCASIPNSRLVSEQYFGPGTRLTVT.

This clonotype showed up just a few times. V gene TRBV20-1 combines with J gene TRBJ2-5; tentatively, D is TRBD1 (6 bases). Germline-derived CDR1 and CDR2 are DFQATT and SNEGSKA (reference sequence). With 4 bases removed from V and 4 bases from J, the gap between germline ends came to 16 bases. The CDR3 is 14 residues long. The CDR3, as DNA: TGCAGTGCTACCATCCAGGGGTCCCGAGAGACCCAGTACTTC. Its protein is CSATIQGSRETQYF.

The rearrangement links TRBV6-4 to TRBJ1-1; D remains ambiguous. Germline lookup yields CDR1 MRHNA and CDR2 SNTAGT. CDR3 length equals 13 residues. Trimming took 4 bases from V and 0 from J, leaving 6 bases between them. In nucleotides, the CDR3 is TGTGCCAGCAGTGCTTATTTGAACACTGAAGCTTTCTTT. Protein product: CASSAYLNTEAFF.

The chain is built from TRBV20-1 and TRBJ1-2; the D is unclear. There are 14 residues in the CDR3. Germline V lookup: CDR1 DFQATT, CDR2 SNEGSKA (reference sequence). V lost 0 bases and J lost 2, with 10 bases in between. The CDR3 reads CSARDEWQNYGYTF. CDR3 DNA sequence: TGCAGTGCTAGAGATGAATGGCAGAACTATGGCTACACCTTC.

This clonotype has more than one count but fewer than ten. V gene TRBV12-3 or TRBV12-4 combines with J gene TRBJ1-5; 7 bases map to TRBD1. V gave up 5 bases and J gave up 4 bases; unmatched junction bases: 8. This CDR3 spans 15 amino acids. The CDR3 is CASSPRQGLNQPQHF. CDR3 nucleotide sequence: TGTGCCAGCAGTCCACGACAGGGACTAAATCAGCCCCAGCATTTT.

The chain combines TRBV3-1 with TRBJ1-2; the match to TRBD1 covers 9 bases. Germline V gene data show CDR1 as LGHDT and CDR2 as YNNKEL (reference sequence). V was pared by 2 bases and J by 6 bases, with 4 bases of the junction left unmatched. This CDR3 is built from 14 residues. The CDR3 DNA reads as TGTGCCAGCAGCCAACTGGGACAGGGAGATGGCTACACCTTC. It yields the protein CASSQLGQGDGYTF.

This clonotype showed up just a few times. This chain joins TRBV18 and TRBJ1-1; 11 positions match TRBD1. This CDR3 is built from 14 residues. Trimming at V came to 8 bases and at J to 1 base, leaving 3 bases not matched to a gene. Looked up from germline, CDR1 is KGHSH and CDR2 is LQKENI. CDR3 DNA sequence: TGTGCCAGCGCCGGACAGGGGGCGAACACTGAAGCTTTCTTT. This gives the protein CASAGQGANTEAFF. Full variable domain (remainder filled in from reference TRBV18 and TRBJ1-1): NAGVMQNPRHLVRRRGQEARLRCSPMKGHSHVYWYRQLPEEGLKFMVYLQKENIIDESGMPKERFSAEFPKEGPSILRIQQVVRGDSAAYFCASAGQGANTEAFFGQGTRLTVV.

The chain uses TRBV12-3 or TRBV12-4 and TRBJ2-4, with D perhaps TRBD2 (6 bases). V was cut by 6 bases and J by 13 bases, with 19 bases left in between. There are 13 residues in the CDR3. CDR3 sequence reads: CASRQTGVNEQYF. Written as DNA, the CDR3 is TGTGCCAGCAGGCAGACGGGGGTCAATGAGCAGTACTTC.

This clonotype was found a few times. The CDR3 reads CASSRFSREQYF. The CDR3 coding sequence is TGTGCCAGCAGCCGATTCTCTCGAGAGCAGTACTTC. The rearrangement uses TRBV3-1 and TRBJ2-4; D is unresolved. Looked up from germline, CDR1 is LGHDT and CDR2 is YNNKEL (reference sequence). Trimming cost V 4 bases and J 13 bases, with 14 bases left between them. The CDR3 covers 12 residues.

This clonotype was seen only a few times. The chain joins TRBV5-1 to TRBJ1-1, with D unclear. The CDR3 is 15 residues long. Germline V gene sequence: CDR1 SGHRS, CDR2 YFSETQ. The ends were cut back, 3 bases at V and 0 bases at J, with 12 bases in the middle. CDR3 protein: CASSSRTGVNTEAFF. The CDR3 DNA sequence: TGCGCCAGCAGCTCGCGTACGGGCGTGAACACTGAAGCTTTCTTT.

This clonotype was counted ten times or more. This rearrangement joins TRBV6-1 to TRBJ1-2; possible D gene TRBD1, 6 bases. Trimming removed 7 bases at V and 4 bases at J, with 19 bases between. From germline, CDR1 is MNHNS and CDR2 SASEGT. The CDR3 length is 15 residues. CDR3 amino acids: CASIEGGRSTYGYTF. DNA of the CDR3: TGTGCCAGCATCGAGGGGGGCAGGTCGACCTATGGCTACACCTTC.

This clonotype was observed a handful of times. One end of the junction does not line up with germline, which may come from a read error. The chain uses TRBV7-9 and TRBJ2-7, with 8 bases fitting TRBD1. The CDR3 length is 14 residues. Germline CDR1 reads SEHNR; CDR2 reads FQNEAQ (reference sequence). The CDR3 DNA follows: TGTGCCGGCAGCTCGGACAGGGATTTTGACGAGCAGTACTTC. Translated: CAGSSDRDFDEQYF.